The sequence of this TCR beta chain was determined in a study of beta chain features in type 1 diabetes. Regarding the study as a whole: Reduced insertions and increased deletions marked VDJ junctions in type 1 diabetes patients.

From germline, CDR1 is LNHNV and CDR2 YYDKDF (reference sequence). Trimming cost V 1 base and J 6 bases, with 14 bases left between them. This CDR3 has 15 amino acids. Turning to this clone: The antigen remains unidentified.

The whole isolated RNA underwent reverse transcription, so sequencing captured expressed TCRB transcripts. The protocol was immunoSEQ multiplex PCR, while the TCRdb copy is restricted to in-frame clones and leaves out a portion. The data show over 40,000 clones, approximately 56% seen once. The source of this sequence is a woman aged 18-29 years in good health. Sequencing was performed on Tregs from blood. The chain is built from TRBV15 and TRBJ2-3; D is unresolved. The CDR3 nucleotides are TGTGCCACCAGCAGAGTCGGTCGGAAGGAGGATACGCAGTATTTT. This encodes CATSRVGRKEDTQYF.